This entry concerns a single TCR beta chain. Antigen unknown. The germline V gene has CDR1 MNHEY and CDR2 SMNVEV (reference sequence). V was trimmed by 5 bases and J by 2 bases, leaving 15 bases between them. The CDR3 totals 15 residues. This sample is part of a study of cytomegalovirus exposure and HLA in healthy donors. In the study overall: The platform used for the approximately 130 validation repertoires matched that of the 666 first-cohort repertoires, a later analysis reported.

The protocol was immunoSEQ multiplex PCR, while the TCRdb copy is restricted to in-frame clones and leaves out a portion. Among 200,000 to 250,000 clones listed, approximately 87% were seen once. Study results and caveats: According to reports, the classifier identified cytomegalovirus status with high specificity and sensitivity. Listed as cytomegalovirus-associated were 150 to 200 TCR beta chains. Confirmation was obtained in vitro that a few CMV-associated chains are specific for CMV antigens.

The sample comprised PBMCs. The chain links TRBV27 to TRBJ1-1; D unclear. This clonotype was obtained from a woman under 30 in good health and CMV-seronegative. The DNA for the CDR3 is TGTGCCAGCAGTCTAGACCCAGACGGCAACACTGAAGCTTTCTTT. The encoded protein is CASSLDPDGNTEAFF.